The present T cell receptor (beta chain) was sequenced within a study of a mutant IDH1 vaccine in newly diagnosed glioma. Data came from immunoSEQ multiplex PCR; TCRdb stores just in-frame clones and leaves some out. Among about 92,000 clones listed, 83% were seen once. Time point given: baseline, week 1 (first vaccination visit). Treatment specified: pre-vaccination baseline after standard-of-care therapy. This CDR3 is 14 amino acids long. Trimming stripped 0 bases from V and 13 bases from J, with 19 bases between. Per germline, CDR1 SGHRS and CDR2 YFSETQ. The sample consisted of PBMCs, taken from a glioma patient treated with radiotherapy, temozolomide or both. The clonotype comes from a woman between 50 and 59 years old with glioma. The chain carries TRBV5-1 and TRBJ1-2, with a possible D match to TRBD1 (5 bases). The CDR3 DNA reads as TGCGCCAGCAGCTTGGGAGGCAGGGCAGGTTCCTTCACCTTC. It encodes CASSLGGRAGSFTF.